These T cell receptor beta chains were read from a single sample in a study of T cells after yellow fever vaccination. TCRdb independently ran MiXCR on the 5' RACE reads; one entry per CDR3 protein. The sample lists some 250,000 distinct CDR3 sequences, approximately 3.8% occurring once. Sequencing used PBMCs, obtained 15 days after the yellow fever booster vaccination. These receptors were taken from a man aged 18 to 35 who received the YFV17D yellow fever vaccine. The CDR3 runs from the conserved cysteine through the conserved F or W. D genes are given only for firm matches. Expanded clones are given a class, and other clones once, few, many or no size at all.

d_call	v_call	cdr3_length	clone_size	j_call	cdr3_aa	cdr3_nt
TRBD1	TRBV6-5	14	few	TRBJ1-1	CASRLGQLNTEAFF	TGTGCCAGCAGGCTGGGACAGTTGAACACTGAAGCTTTCTTT
-	TRBV19	16	many	TRBJ2-1	CASSKGRLSSYNEQFF	TGTGCCAGTAGTAAGGGACGGCTCAGCTCCTACAATGAGCAGTTCTTC
-	TRBV7-9	15	many	TRBJ1-4	CASSLTPRGNEKLFF	TGTGCCAGCAGCTTAACGCCCAGGGGAAATGAAAAACTGTTTTTT
TRBD2	TRBV5-6	18	-	TRBJ2-2	CASSLEWEGLANTGELFF	TGTGCCAGCAGCTTGGAATGGGAGGGGCTGGCGAACACCGGGGAGCTGTTTTTT
TRBD1	TRBV7-9	15	many	TRBJ2-3	CASSFRQGGPDTQYF	TGTGCCAGCAGCTTTCGACAGGGGGGTCCAGATACGCAGTATTTT
TRBD1	TRBV12-3/TRBV12-4	13	many	TRBJ1-1	CASRTGISTEAFF	TGTGCCAGTAGGACAGGGATCTCCACTGAAGCTTTCTTT
-	TRBV20-1	12	many	TRBJ2-7	CSAGGTAYEQYF	TGCAGTGCTGGGGGGACGGCCTACGAGCAGTACTTC
TRBD1	TRBV5-1	15	many	TRBJ1-4	CASSTRTGPNEKLFF	TGCGCCAGCAGCACCCGGACAGGGCCAAATGAAAAACTGTTTTTT
-	TRBV4-3	15	many	TRBJ2-1	CASSQEAERYNEQFF	TGCGCCAGCAGCCAAGAGGCCGAGCGGTACAATGAGCAGTTCTTC
-	TRBV4-2	14	many	TRBJ2-7	CASSQGSGPYEQYF	TGTGCCAGCAGCCAAGGGTCCGGGCCCTACGAGCAGTACTTC
-	TRBV20-1	17	many	TRBJ2-5	CSARDGARFEGVETQYF	TGCAGTGCTAGAGATGGGGCTAGGTTCGAGGGGGTTGAGACCCAGTACTTC
-	TRBV29-1	14	many	TRBJ1-2	CSVEGGTSPMGYTF	TGCAGCGTTGAAGGAGGGACTTCTCCTATGGGCTACACCTTC
TRBD1	TRBV10-3	16	many	TRBJ2-6	CAISDAGGSGANVLTF	TGTGCCATCAGTGATGCAGGGGGCTCTGGGGCCAACGTCCTGACTTTC
-	TRBV29-1	13	-	TRBJ2-3	CSVASSGRRTQYF	TGCAGCGTTGCATCCTCGGGGCGGCGTACGCAGTATTTT
TRBD1	TRBV7-8	17	many	TRBJ2-7	CASTTLGGPGGMDEQYF	TGTGCCAGCACCACCCTCGGAGGGCCAGGGGGCATGGACGAGCAGTACTTC
-	TRBV12-3/TRBV12-4	14	many	TRBJ2-5	CASSLSVLSETQYF	TGTGCCAGCAGTTTAAGTGTGCTATCAGAGACCCAGTACTTC
-	TRBV28	18	many	TRBJ1-3	CASSLRHSARFSGNTIYF	TGTGCCAGCAGTTTAAGGCACAGTGCGCGATTCTCTGGAAACACCATATATTTT
TRBD1	TRBV30	16	many	TRBJ2-7	CAWSVPRTGARYEQYF	TGTGCCTGGAGTGTCCCCCGGACAGGGGCCCGTTACGAGCAGTACTTC
TRBD1	TRBV4-2	17	few	TRBJ1-1	CASTTTQYTQGDQGAFF	TGTGCCAGCACAACCACCCAATACACTCAGGGGGATCAGGGAGCTTTCTTT
-	TRBV10-3	12	many	TRBJ2-3	CAIRRDTDTQYF	TGTGCCATCAGACGGGACACAGATACGCAGTATTTT
TRBD1	TRBV20-1	12	many	TRBJ2-5	CSATTGLQTQYF	TGCAGTGCTACGACAGGGTTACAGACCCAGTACTTC
TRBD2	TRBV10-3	15	many	TRBJ2-3	CATTPSGGDTDTQYF	TGTGCCACCACCCCGAGCGGGGGGGACACAGATACGCAGTATTTT
-	TRBV7-9	18	many	TRBJ1-3	CASSLLSGGMISGNTIYF	TGTGCCAGCAGCTTGTTATCGGGCGGGATGATCTCTGGAAACACCATATATTTT
TRBD2	TRBV5-1	14	many	TRBJ2-5	CASSNSGGGETQYF	TGCGCCAGCAGTAACTCGGGGGGAGGAGAGACCCAGTACTTC
-	TRBV6-6	15	many	TRBJ1-1	CASSYSTLENTEAFF	TGTGCCAGCAGTTACTCGACTCTGGAGAACACTGAAGCTTTCTTT
-	TRBV29-1	13	many	TRBJ2-3	CSVQLDLADTQYF	TGCAGCGTACAACTAGATCTGGCAGATACGCAGTATTTT
TRBD1	TRBV5-1	13	many	TRBJ2-2	CASSYGQGGELFF	TGCGCCAGCAGCTACGGACAGGGCGGGGAGCTGTTTTTT
TRBD2	TRBV19	15	-	TRBJ2-5	CASTGQRGRGETQYF	TGTGCCAGTACTGGGCAGCGGGGGAGAGGAGAGACCCAGTACTTC
TRBD1	TRBV3-1	14	many	TRBJ1-2	CASSPLGQSYGYTF	TGTGCCAGCAGCCCACTGGGACAGTCCTATGGCTACACCTTC
-	TRBV4-2	17	many	TRBJ1-1	CASSQGSGWVRDTEAFF	TGTGCCAGCAGCCAAGGGAGTGGATGGGTTAGAGACACTGAAGCTTTCTTT